Listed here are 20 T cell receptor beta chains from one sample, sequenced in a study of T cell responses to AZD1222 COVID-19 vaccine. Libraries were prepared by immunoSEQ multiplex PCR; TCRdb keeps only in-frame clonotypes and omits some of them. The sample shows fewer than 150,000 clones, 85% to 90% of them seen only once. The source material was peripheral blood, sampled on day 0 of AZD1222 vaccination. Every receptor here comes from an adult in good health.

This rearrangement joins TRBV5-6 to TRBJ1-1, with D uncertain. Germline assignment: CDR1 SGHDT and CDR2 YYEEEE. This CDR3 comprises 13 residues. V was shortened by 0 bases and J by 10 bases, with 13 bases between the two germline ends. CDR3 DNA: TGTGCCAGCAGCTTGGATGGGTGGGATCGAGCTTTCTTT. Translating it yields CASSLDGWDRAFF. Together with reference TRBV5-6 and TRBJ1-1, the CDR3 gives the full variable domain: DAGVTQSPTHLIKTRGQQVTLRCSPKSGHDTVSWYQQALGQGPQFIFQYYEEEERQRGNFPDRFSGHQFPNYSSELNVNALLLGDSALYLCASSLDGWDRAFFGQGTRLTVV.

The chain carries TRBV27 and TRBJ1-5; unclear D gene. The germline CDR1 and CDR2 sequences are MNHEY and SMNVEV (reference sequence). CDR3 length: 17 residues. V lost 2 bases to trimming and J lost 1 base, with 15 bases between them. The CDR3 protein is CASSLNGLGGSNQPQHF. CDR3 nucleotides: TGTGCCAGCAGTTTAAATGGTTTGGGAGGCAGCAATCAGCCCCAGCATTTT.

The CDR3 protein is CASRPSGLAGQETQYF. The CDR3 DNA sequence: TGCGCCAGCAGACCCTCGGGACTAGCGGGCCAAGAGACCCAGTACTTC. The chain recombines TRBV10-2 with TRBJ2-5, with 12 nucleotides matching TRBD2. The CDR3 contains 16 residues. CDR1 and CDR2 (germline): WSHSY, SAAADI. V shed 6 bases and J 1 base; nucleotides not matched to a gene: 6.

The chain is built from TRBV7-2 and TRBJ1-3; tentative D call: TRBD1 (6 bases). The germline V gene encodes CDR1 SGHTA and CDR2 FQGNSA. The V end lost 5 bases, the J end lost 3 bases, and 14 bases lay between the germline ends. This CDR3 has 15 amino acids. As DNA, the CDR3 is TGTGCCAGCAGCGCAGACGGGACACTTGGAAACACCATATATTTT. This codes for CASSADGTLGNTIYF.

The chain links TRBV27 to TRBJ1-1; 9 bases agree with TRBD1. V was pared by 4 bases and J by 1 base, with 10 bases of the junction left unmatched. Germline CDR1 reads MNHEY; CDR2 reads SMNVEV (reference sequence). CDR3 length: 17 residues. The CDR3 protein is CASSSKLWDRENTEAFF. Written as DNA, the CDR3 is TGTGCCAGCAGTTCCAAACTATGGGACAGGGAGAACACTGAAGCTTTCTTT.

The V call is TRBV2, the J call TRBJ1-4, with D perhaps matching TRBD1 (5 bases). CDR3 length equals 17 residues. Germline V CDR1 and CDR2: SNHLY, FYNNEI. V was clipped by 0 bases and J by 3 bases, with 14 bases between them. The DNA of the CDR3 is TGTGCCAGCAGTGAAGCCGTACCGGGACGAGCTAATGAAAAACTGTTTTTT. Encoded protein: CASSEAVPGRANEKLFF.

The rearrangement links TRBV18 to TRBJ2-2; 8 bases match TRBD2. CDR1 is KGHSH and CDR2 is LQKENI in the germline V gene. The CDR3 spans 18 residues. V dropped 6 bases and J dropped 4; count of bases not matched to a gene: 16. The CDR3 here is CASSTVRSGTPGTGELFF. As DNA, the CDR3 is TGTGCCAGCTCTACCGTACGTAGCGGGACTCCGGGCACCGGGGAGCTGTTTTTT.

The rearrangement uses TRBV11-2 and TRBJ2-3; 7 bases are shared with TRBD2. The CDR3 is 15 amino acids. Germline CDR1 is SGHAT and CDR2 is FQNNGV. The V gene end was trimmed by 4 bases and the J gene end by 3 bases; junction bases not matched to a gene: 7. The CDR3 here is CASSSRLAGTDTQYF. The CDR3 DNA follows: TGTGCCAGCAGCTCACGTTTAGCGGGTACAGATACGCAGTATTTT.

J is TRBJ1-1 and V is TRBV7-8, with D tentatively TRBD1 (6 bases). The CDR3 length is 14 residues. Germline CDR1 SGHVS, CDR2 FQNEAQ. V shed 5 bases and J shed 4 bases, with 14 bases lying between them. CDR3 coding DNA: TGTGCCAGCAGCCTACAGGGTGAGGGCACTGAAGCTTTCTTT. This translates into CASSLQGEGTEAFF. Supplemented by reference TRBV7-8 and TRBJ1-1, the full variable domain reads GAGVSQSPRYKVAKRGQDVALRCDPISGHVSLFWYQQALGQGPEFLTYFQNEAQLDKSGLPSDRFFAERPEGSVSTLKIQRTQQEDSAVYLCASSLQGEGTEAFFGQGTRLTVV.

This clone has more than one count but fewer than ten. The V gene is TRBV6-4, the J gene TRBJ2-2, with 13 bases aligning to TRBD2. V lost 4 bases to trimming and J lost 4 bases; unmatched junction nucleotides: 0. The CDR3 consists of 15 residues. The germline V gene has CDR1 MRHNA and CDR2 SNTAGT. CDR3 bases: TGTGCCAGCAGTGGGACTAGCGGGAGCACCGGGGAGCTGTTTTTT. The encoded protein is CASSGTSGSTGELFF.

The CDR3 DNA is TGTGCCAGCAGCTCAAATCTCAATGAGCAGTTCTTC. It yields the protein CASSSNLNEQFF. The chain links TRBV7-9 to TRBJ2-1, with D uncertain. The CDR3 is 12 residues long. In germline, CDR1 is SEHNR, CDR2 FQNEAQ (reference sequence). Trimming removed 4 bases from V and 6 bases from J, with 7 bases in between.

V is TRBV9 and J is TRBJ2-2; D perhaps matches TRBD2 (6 bases). The CDR3 totals 15 residues. The V end was cut by 7 bases, the J end by 4 bases, with 17 bases between. Germline-derived CDR1 and CDR2 are SGDLS and YYNGEE. The CDR3 DNA sequence: TGTGCCAGCCGGTCGGGGCAGGGAGGCACCGGGGAGCTGTTTTTT. This codes for CASRSGQGGTGELFF.

The chain recombines TRBV2 with TRBJ1-4, with 7 bases aligning to TRBD1. J lost 4 bases, V lost 6 bases, and 8 bases had no gene match. Per germline, CDR1 SNHLY and CDR2 FYNNEI. This CDR3 has 15 amino acids. This CDR3 reads CASSVQGRDNEKLFF. The CDR3 region has the DNA TGTGCCAGCAGCGTACAGGGGCGCGATAATGAAAAACTGTTTTTT.

The chain links TRBV29-1 to TRBJ2-5; no reliable D call. V was clipped by 0 bases and J by 1 base, with 15 bases between them. The CDR3 is 16 residues long. Germline values: CDR1 SQVTM, CDR2 ANQGSEA. Here the CDR3 reads CSVEDPALEGQETQYF. The CDR3 DNA sequence: TGCAGCGTTGAAGATCCGGCGCTAGAAGGCCAAGAGACCCAGTACTTC.

V usage is TRBV7-9 and J usage is TRBJ2-3, with a tentative D call TRBD1 (6 bases). The V gene's germline CDR1 is SEHNR and CDR2 FQNEAQ (reference sequence). The V end lost 4 bases, the J end lost 6 bases, and 23 bases lay between the germline ends. CDR3 length: 17 amino acids. CDR3: CASSSYGTSDVRDTQYF. The CDR3 DNA is TGTGCCAGCAGCTCCTACGGGACATCGGACGTCCGTGATACGCAGTATTTT.

This chain links TRBV2 with TRBJ1-5; D is unresolved. The CDR3 extends over 15 amino acids. Germline CDR1 and CDR2: SNHLY and FYNNEI. V lost 1 base and J lost 4, with 11 bases in between. The CDR3 nucleotides are TGTGCCAGCAGTGAAGGGAGCCAGAAGAATCAGCCCCAGCATTTT. This translates into CASSEGSQKNQPQHF.

V usage is TRBV2 and J usage is TRBJ1-2; 7 bases align to TRBD1. V dropped 4 bases and J dropped 3; count of bases not matched to a gene: 5. The CDR3 contains 14 residues. CDR1 SNHLY and CDR2 FYNNEI come from the germline V gene. Written as DNA, the CDR3 is TGTGCCAGCAGTGGGGAGGGGGCGCACTATGGCTACACCTTC. Its translation is CASSGEGAHYGYTF.

The chain joins TRBV5-4 to TRBJ2-1, with D possibly being TRBD2 (5 bases). The germline V gene encodes CDR1 SGHNT and CDR2 YYREEE (reference sequence). The CDR3 runs to 16 residues. V shed 0 bases and J shed 0 bases, with 10 bases lying between them. CDR3 nucleotide sequence: TGTGCCAGCAGCTTGGGGACTGACTTCTCCTACAATGAGCAGTTCTTC. As protein: CASSLGTDFSYNEQFF.

V and J are TRBV6-2 or TRBV6-3 and TRBJ2-5; D gene ambiguous. Germline lookup yields CDR1 MNHEY and CDR2 SVGEGT. CDR3 length equals 12 residues. The germline V and J ends were trimmed by 4 bases and 1 base, with 4 bases remaining between them. The CDR3 loop reads CASSWTQETQYF. CDR3 bases: TGTGCCAGCAGTTGGACCCAAGAGACCCAGTACTTC.

CDR3 sequence: CSAKTIYGYTF. DNA of the CDR3: TGCAGCGCCAAAACAATCTATGGCTACACCTTC. The chain employs TRBV29-1 and TRBJ1-2; D remains ambiguous. Trimming shortened V by 7 bases and J by 4 bases, and 10 bases separated the two germline ends. Germline V gene data show CDR1 as SQVTM and CDR2 as ANQGSEA. This CDR3 has 11 residues.